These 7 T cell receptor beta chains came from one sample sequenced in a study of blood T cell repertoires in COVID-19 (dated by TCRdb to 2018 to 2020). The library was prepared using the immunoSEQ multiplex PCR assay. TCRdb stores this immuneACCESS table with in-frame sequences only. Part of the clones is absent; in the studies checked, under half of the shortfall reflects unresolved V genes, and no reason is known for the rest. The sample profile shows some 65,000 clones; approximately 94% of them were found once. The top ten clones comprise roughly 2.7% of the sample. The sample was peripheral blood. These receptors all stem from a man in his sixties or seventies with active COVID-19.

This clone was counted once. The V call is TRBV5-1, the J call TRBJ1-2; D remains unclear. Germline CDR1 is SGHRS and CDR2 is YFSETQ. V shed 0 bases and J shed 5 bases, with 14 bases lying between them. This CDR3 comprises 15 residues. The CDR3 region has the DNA TGCGCCAGCAGCTTGGGAGGTCGCGCTGGGTATGGCTACACCTTC. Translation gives CASSLGGRAGYGYTF.

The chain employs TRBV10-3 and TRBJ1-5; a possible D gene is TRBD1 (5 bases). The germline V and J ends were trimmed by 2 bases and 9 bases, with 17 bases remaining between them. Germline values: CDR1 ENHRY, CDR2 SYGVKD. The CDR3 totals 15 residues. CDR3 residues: CAISEGGGAGRPQHF. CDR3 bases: TGTGCCATCAGTGAGGGAGGAGGGGCGGGTCGGCCCCAGCATTTT.

The CDR3 protein is CASFWAGGPQETQYF. The CDR3 DNA sequence: TGTGCCAGCTTTTGGGCGGGGGGGCCACAAGAGACCCAGTACTTC. J is TRBJ2-5 and V is TRBV5-4; 9 positions match TRBD2. The germline CDR1 and CDR2 sequences are SGHNT and YYREEE (reference sequence). V lost 7 bases and J lost 2; bases outside the gene matches: 9. The CDR3 has 15 residues. The full variable domain, in which reference TRBV5-4 and TRBJ2-5 provide the parts outside the CDR3, is ETGVTQSPTHLIKTRGQQVTLRCSSQSGHNTVSWYQQALGQGPQFIFQYYREEENGRGNFPPRFSGLQFPNYSSELNVNALELDDSALYLCASFWAGGPQETQYFGPGTRLLVL.

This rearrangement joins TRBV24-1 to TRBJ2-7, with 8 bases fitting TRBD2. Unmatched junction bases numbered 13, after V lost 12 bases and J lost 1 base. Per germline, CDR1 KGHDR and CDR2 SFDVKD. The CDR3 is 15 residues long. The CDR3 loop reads CAAKAGVPKSYEQYF. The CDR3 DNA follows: TGTGCCGCTAAAGCGGGGGTCCCCAAATCCTACGAGCAGTACTTC.

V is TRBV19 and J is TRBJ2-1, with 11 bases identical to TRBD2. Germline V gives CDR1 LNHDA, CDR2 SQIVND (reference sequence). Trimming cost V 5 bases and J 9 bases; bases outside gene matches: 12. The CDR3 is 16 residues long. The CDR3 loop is CASSPSSGGAGLEQFF. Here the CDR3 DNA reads TGTGCCAGTAGTCCCAGTAGCGGGGGGGCTGGGCTTGAGCAGTTCTTC.

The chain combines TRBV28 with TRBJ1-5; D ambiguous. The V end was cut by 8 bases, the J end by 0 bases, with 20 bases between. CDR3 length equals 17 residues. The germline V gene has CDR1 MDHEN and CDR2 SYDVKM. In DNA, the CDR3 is TGTGCCAGCGCCAAGATCACAAGCGGGTATAGCAATCAGCCCCAGCATTTT. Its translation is CASAKITSGYSNQPQHF.

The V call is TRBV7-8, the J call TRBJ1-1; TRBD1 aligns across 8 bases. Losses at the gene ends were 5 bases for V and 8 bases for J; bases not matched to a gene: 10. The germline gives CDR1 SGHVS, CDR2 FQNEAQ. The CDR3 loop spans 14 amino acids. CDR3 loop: CASSLARGRFEAFF. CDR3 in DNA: TGTGCCAGCAGCCTGGCCAGGGGGCGTTTCGAAGCTTTCTTT.